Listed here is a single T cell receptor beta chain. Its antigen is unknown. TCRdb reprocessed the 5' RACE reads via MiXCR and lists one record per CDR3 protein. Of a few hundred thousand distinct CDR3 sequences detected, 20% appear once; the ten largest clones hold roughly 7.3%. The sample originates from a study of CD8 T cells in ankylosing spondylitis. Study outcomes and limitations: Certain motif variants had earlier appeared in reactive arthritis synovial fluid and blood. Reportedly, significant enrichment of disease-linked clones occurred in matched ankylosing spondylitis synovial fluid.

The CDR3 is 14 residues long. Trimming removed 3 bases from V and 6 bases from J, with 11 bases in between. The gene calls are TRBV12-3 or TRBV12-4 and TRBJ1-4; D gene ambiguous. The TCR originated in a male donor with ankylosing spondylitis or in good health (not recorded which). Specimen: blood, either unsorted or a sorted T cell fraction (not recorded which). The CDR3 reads CASSFHVNDEKLFF. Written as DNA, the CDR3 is TGTGCCAGCAGTTTCCACGTCAACGATGAAAAACTGTTTTTT.